This entry concerns a single T cell receptor (beta chain). The sample is drawn from a study of blood T cell repertoires in COVID-19. Study summary: Material from acute and convalescent COVID-19 was sourced from the United States, Italy and Spain.

Per the authors' pipeline: Estimation of nucleated cell counts relied on the amplification of reference gene primers. Sequencing was performed with immunoSEQ multiplex PCR; in TCRdb, only in-frame clones are kept and a portion is missing. The DNA was the basis for D and trimming; V, J and clone size are from that table. The sample yields 150,000 to 200,000 clones, roughly nine tenths seen once. The source is a man in his 60s with acute or convalescent COVID-19. The sequenced material came from peripheral blood.

This CDR3 is CASSLTGDTQYF. The CDR3, as DNA: TGTGCCAGCAGTCTCACGGGGGATACGCAGTATTTT. This chain connects TRBV12-3 or TRBV12-4 to TRBJ2-3; D perhaps matches TRBD2 (5 bases). The CDR3 runs to 12 residues. V lost 5 bases, J lost 6 bases, and 9 bases lay in between.